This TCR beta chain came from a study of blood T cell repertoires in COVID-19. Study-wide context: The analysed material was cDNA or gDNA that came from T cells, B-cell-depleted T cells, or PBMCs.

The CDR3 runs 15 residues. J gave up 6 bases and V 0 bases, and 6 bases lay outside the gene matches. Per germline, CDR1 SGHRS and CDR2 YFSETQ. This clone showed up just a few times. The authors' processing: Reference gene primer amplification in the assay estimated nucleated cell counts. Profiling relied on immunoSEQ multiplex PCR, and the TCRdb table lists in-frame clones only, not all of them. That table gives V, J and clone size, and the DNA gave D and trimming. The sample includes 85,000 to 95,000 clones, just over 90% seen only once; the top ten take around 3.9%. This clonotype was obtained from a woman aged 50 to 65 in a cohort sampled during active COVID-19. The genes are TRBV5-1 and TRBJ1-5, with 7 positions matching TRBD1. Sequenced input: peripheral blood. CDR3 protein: CASSLATGEGQPQHF. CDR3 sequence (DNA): TGCGCCAGCAGCTTGGCCACAGGGGAAGGTCAGCCCCAGCATTTT.